The next 18 T cell receptor beta chains were all read from a single sample in a study of blood T cells in healthy people across ages. For the second PCR, which ran for about 7 to 11 cycles, a sample-barcoded 5' primer and a J-beta primer mix were used. TCRdb re-analysed the 5' RACE reads in MiXCR, keeping a single row per CDR3 protein. The table has 750,000 to 850,000 distinct CDR3 sequences, around 25% seen once. This same sample was also taken into another study, of T cells of mothers and their children.

The sequenced sample consisted of blood. Receptors were obtained from a boy aged 5-17 years in good health.

This clonotype has a handful of counts. The V call is TRBV5-4, the J call TRBJ2-5, with TRBD2 matching over 10 bases. J was trimmed by 5 bases and V by 3 bases; bases with no gene match: 7. CDR3 size: 15 residues. Germline values: CDR1 SGHNT, CDR2 YYREEE (reference sequence). CDR3 protein: CASSWGAGGSETQYF. CDR3 nucleotides: TGTGCCAGCAGCTGGGGAGCGGGAGGGTCGGAGACCCAGTACTTC.

This clonotype was counted a few times. The chain joins TRBV7-9 to TRBJ1-6; D call uncertain. The length of the CDR3 is 17 residues. The V gene's germline CDR1 is SEHNR and CDR2 FQNEAQ (reference sequence). V shed 0 bases and J shed 0 bases, with 9 bases lying between them. The CDR3 loop reads CASSLAQESSYNSPLHF. The CDR3 DNA is TGTGCCAGCAGCTTAGCGCAGGAGAGCTCCTATAATTCACCCCTCCACTTT.

V is TRBV15 and J is TRBJ2-2; D is unclear. Germline V gene data show CDR1 as LNHNV and CDR2 as YYDKDF (reference sequence). This CDR3 contains 13 residues. V gave up 6 bases and J gave up 4 bases, with 9 bases separating them. The CDR3 nucleotides are TGTGCCACCAGTCATAGTGGCACCGGGGAGCTGTTTTTT. Translated: CATSHSGTGELFF.

This chain links TRBV7-9 with TRBJ1-4; D unclear. The germline V gene encodes CDR1 SEHNR and CDR2 FQNEAQ (reference sequence). The germline V and J ends were trimmed by 2 bases and 7 bases, with 11 bases remaining between them. The CDR3 has 14 residues. The CDR3 coding sequence is TGTGCCAGCAGCTTAAGTGGCAGTGGTGAAAAACTGTTTTTT. Translating gives CASSLSGSGEKLFF.

For the CDR3, the DNA is TGCAGTGCTAATTCCCTAGGACAGGGCCACGAGCAGTACTTC. The encoded protein is CSANSLGQGHEQYF. The rearrangement links TRBV20-1 to TRBJ2-7; 8 positions match TRBD1. The CDR3 is made up of 14 amino acids. Germline V lookup: CDR1 DFQATT, CDR2 SNEGSKA (reference sequence). The trim removed 4 bases at V and 5 bases at J, leaving 10 bases unmatched.

The chain has TRBV27 and TRBJ2-5; the D gene is possibly TRBD2 (6 bases). Germline V gene sequence: CDR1 MNHEY, CDR2 SMNVEV (reference sequence). V lost 0 bases, J lost 3 bases, and 20 bases lay in between. This CDR3 spans 18 amino acids. The CDR3 sequence: CASSLSNGARGGEETQYF. CDR3 sequence (DNA): TGTGCCAGCAGTTTATCCAACGGGGCGCGGGGCGGGGAAGAGACCCAGTACTTC.

The genes are TRBV20-1 and TRBJ2-7; 10 nucleotides align to TRBD2. Germline CDR1 is DFQATT and CDR2 is SNEGSKA (reference sequence). V trimming: 7 bases; J trimming: 3 bases; junction bases outside the gene matches: 9. The CDR3 contains 14 residues. DNA for the CDR3: TGCAGTGGCAGGGTGGCTAGCGGGGGCTACGAGCAGTACTTC. Its translation: CSGRVASGGYEQYF.

A few counts support this clonotype. The chain recombines TRBV7-2 with TRBJ1-2; TRBD1 matches 8 bases. Germline lookup yields CDR1 SGHTA and CDR2 FQGNSA. V lost 2 bases, J lost 8 bases, and 7 bases stayed unmatched. The CDR3 covers 14 residues. DNA for the CDR3: TGTGCCAGCAGCTTAAGCCTACAGGGGGGAGGCTACACCTTC. This translates into CASSLSLQGGGYTF. Full variable domain (missing parts from reference TRBV7-2 and TRBJ1-2): GAGVSQSPSNKVTEKGKDVELRCDPISGHTALYWYRQSLGQGLEFLIYFQGNSAPDKSGLPSDRFSAERTGGSVSTLTIQRTQQEDSAVYLCASSLSLQGGGYTFGSGTRLTVV.

This clonotype has more than one count but fewer than ten. The rearrangement uses TRBV14 and TRBJ1-6, with 7 bases identical to TRBD1. The CDR3 has 13 amino acids. V shed 1 base, J shed 11 bases, and the junction held 2 bases outside the gene matches. Germline lookup yields CDR1 SGHDN and CDR2 FVKESK. The CDR3 here is CASSQGQGTPLHF. The CDR3 DNA reads TGTGCCAGCAGCCAAGGACAGGGAACACCCCTCCACTTT.

Notes on this clonotype: A read error may account for a junction end that differs from germline. The genes are TRBV29-1 and TRBJ2-3; the match to TRBD2 covers 15 bases. The CDR3 covers 15 residues. The V gene's germline CDR1 is SQVTM and CDR2 ANQGSEA. The CDR3 reads CSAGLAGGSTATQYF. The CDR3 DNA sequence: TGCAGCGCCGGACTAGCGGGAGGGAGCACAGCTACGCAGTATTTT.

CDR3 residues: CASSARTSGIFYEQFF. CDR3 in DNA: TGTGCCAGCAGCGCCCGGACTAGCGGGATTTTTTATGAGCAGTTCTTC. The V and J genes are TRBV7-2 and TRBJ2-1; TRBD2 matches 12 bases. Germline lookup yields CDR1 SGHTA and CDR2 FQGNSA. V shed 5 bases, J shed 8 bases, and the junction held 10 bases outside the gene matches. The CDR3 runs 16 residues.

The CDR3 coding sequence is TGCGCCAGCAGCGAGGACAATCCTGGGCCTTATGGCTACACCTTC. Translated: CASSEDNPGPYGYTF. The chain joins TRBV5-1 to TRBJ1-2; maybe TRBD1 (5 bases). This CDR3 spans 15 amino acids. Germline values: CDR1 SGHRS, CDR2 YFSETQ. Trimming shortened V by 4 bases and J by 5 bases, and 18 bases separated the two germline ends.

The chain carries TRBV10-3 and TRBJ1-3; D is unclear. Trimming left V 0 bases short and J 2 bases short, with 14 bases between. CDR1 is ENHRY, CDR2 SYGVKD, per germline. The CDR3 consists of 17 residues. The DNA of the CDR3 is TGTGCCATCAGTGAGTCGGGAGAGAAAGAAGCTGGAAACACCATATATTTT. This gives the protein CAISESGEKEAGNTIYF.

This clonotype was detected many times. The chain carries TRBV6-1 and TRBJ2-3, with TRBD2 identical over 13 bases. After removal of 4 bases from V and 4 bases from J, the junction contained 2 bases not matched to a gene. Germline V gives CDR1 MNHNS, CDR2 SASEGT. The CDR3 length is 15 residues. The CDR3: CASSGLAGGPDTQYF. CDR3 coding DNA: TGTGCCAGCAGTGGACTAGCGGGGGGCCCAGATACGCAGTATTTT.

V usage is TRBV7-2 and J usage is TRBJ2-1; possible D gene TRBD2, 5 bases. Trimming took off 5 bases at V and 4 bases at J, with 15 bases between the two ends. The CDR3 is 15 residues long. Germline CDR1 reads SGHTA; CDR2 reads FQGNSA. In nucleotides, the CDR3 is TGTGCCAGCAGCGGGAGACACGGGTCGTACAATGAGCAGTTCTTC. Residues: CASSGRHGSYNEQFF.

This clonotype was counted a single time. DNA for the CDR3: TGTGCCAGCAGTTACTCGACGGCCAGTAACTATGGCTACACCTTC. This encodes CASSYSTASNYGYTF. The genes are TRBV6-5 and TRBJ1-2; no clear D. The germline V and J ends were trimmed by 0 bases and 1 base, with 9 bases remaining between them. This CDR3 contains 15 residues. Germline CDR1 reads MNHEY; CDR2 reads SVGAGI.

CDR3 DNA: TGTGCCAGCAGTCAGACGGGGGCTAGCTCCTACAATGAGCAGTTCTTC. It is translated as CASSQTGASSYNEQFF. The V gene is TRBV27, the J gene TRBJ2-1; D is possibly TRBD1 or TRBD2 (6 bases each). Trimming removed 5 bases at V and 0 bases at J, with 14 bases between. This CDR3 has 16 residues. Per germline, CDR1 MNHEY and CDR2 SMNVEV (reference sequence).

This clonotype was detected a few times. The chain joins TRBV12-3 or TRBV12-4 to TRBJ1-4; 11 positions agree with TRBD1. The length of the CDR3 is 18 residues. Germline trimming cut 5 bases from V and 6 bases from J; bases unmatched to any gene: 14. The CDR3 region has the DNA TGTGCCAGCAGTACCAACCTCCGGGACAGGGGGGAGGATGAAAAACTGTTTTTT. Translated: CASSTNLRDRGEDEKLFF.